A selection of T cell receptor beta chains follows, all from one sample in a study of T-cell reconstitution after alpha-beta-depleted transplantation in children. MiXCR, run by TCRdb on the PCR reads, gives a single entry per CDR3 protein. The sample shows about 500,000 distinct CDR3 sequences, over 25% of them seen only once. This specimen was PBMCs from the stem cell graft donor, taken from the stem cell graft. The receptors originated from a human donor who donated a stem cell graft to a child with aplastic anemia. Both conserved end residues are part of each CDR3. Each record gives: clone size, CDR3 length, D gene, V gene, J gene, CDR3 protein, CDR3 DNA. A D gene is named only where the DNA matches it firmly. Expanded clones are given a class, and other clones once, few, many or no size at all.

size: .; length: 15; D: TRBD1; V: TRBV4-2; J: TRBJ2-5; CDR3: CASSQEGRGQETQYF; DNA: TGTGCCAGCAGCCAAGAGGGCAGGGGGCAAGAGACCCAGTACTTC
size: .; length: 15; D: TRBD1; V: TRBV6-1; J: TRBJ1-1; CDR3: CASRFDRGSGTEAFF; DNA: TGTGCCTCCAGGTTCGACAGGGGAAGTGGCACTGAAGCTTTCTTT
size: .; length: 15; D: .; V: TRBV5-1; J: TRBJ2-4; CDR3: CASSRGGEAKNIQYF; DNA: TGCGCCAGCAGCCGAGGGGGAGAGGCCAAAAACATTCAGTACTTC
size: .; length: 14; D: .; V: TRBV6-4; J: TRBJ2-3; CDR3: CASSDSREPDTQYF; DNA: TGTGCCAGCAGTGACTCACGGGAGCCAGATACGCAGTATTTT
size: .; length: 13; D: TRBD1; V: TRBV7-2; J: TRBJ1-2; CDR3: CASSGHRDRGVTF; DNA: TGTGCCAGCAGCGGACACCGGGACAGGGGAGTGACCTTC
size: .; length: 14; D: TRBD1; V: TRBV10-3; J: TRBJ1-2; CDR3: CAISDRGIERGYTF; DNA: TGTGCCATCAGCGACAGGGGAATAGAACGCGGCTACACCTTC
size: few; length: 14; D: TRBD1; V: TRBV6-1; J: TRBJ1-6; CDR3: CASSQGQEDSPLHF; DNA: TGTGCCAGCAGCCAGGGACAGGAGGATTCACCCCTCCACTTT
size: .; length: 11; D: TRBD1; V: TRBV20-1; J: TRBJ2-7; CDR3: CSADRGYEQYF; DNA: TGCAGTGCTGACAGGGGCTACGAGCAGTACTTC
size: .; length: 18; D: TRBD1; V: TRBV5-6; J: TRBJ2-4; CDR3: CASSSRTGGRAVGNIQYF; DNA: TGTGCCAGCAGCTCCCGGACAGGCGGACGGGCTGTAGGAAACATTCAGTACTTC
size: .; length: 14; D: TRBD1; V: TRBV5-1; J: TRBJ1-2; CDR3: CASSLGPTGSGYTF; DNA: TGCGCCAGCAGCTTGGGGCCGACAGGGAGTGGCTACACCTTC
size: .; length: 13; D: TRBD1; V: TRBV6-2/TRBV6-3; J: TRBJ2-4; CDR3: CASSPQGVNIQYF; DNA: TGTGCCAGCAGTCCACAGGGGGTAAACATTCAGTACTTC
size: .; length: 16; D: .; V: TRBV28; J: TRBJ1-5; CDR3: CASSFLRRGAGQPQHF; DNA: TGTGCCAGCAGTTTTTTAAGACGGGGGGCCGGGCAGCCCCAGCATTTT
size: .; length: 14; D: TRBD2; V: TRBV20-1; J: TRBJ2-1; CDR3: CSARWVAGINEQFF; DNA: TGCAGTGCTAGATGGGTAGCGGGAATTAATGAGCAGTTCTTC
size: few; length: 14; D: .; V: TRBV6-2/TRBV6-3; J: TRBJ2-3; CDR3: CASRWDEIKDTQYF; DNA: TGTGCCAGCAGATGGGACGAAATCAAGGATACGCAGTATTTT
size: once; length: 16; D: .; V: TRBV27; J: TRBJ2-3; CDR3: CASRQRRGLSTDMQYF; DNA: TGTGCCAGCCGCCAGCGACGGGGGCTCAGCACAGATATGCAGTATTTT
size: .; length: 15; D: TRBD2; V: TRBV5-1; J: TRBJ2-1; CDR3: CASSFYSGSVDEQFF; DNA: TGCGCCAGCAGCTTCTATAGCGGGAGCGTGGATGAGCAGTTCTTC
size: .; length: 15; D: .; V: TRBV20-1; J: TRBJ2-7; CDR3: CSATLRRTGADEQYF; DNA: TGCAGTGCAACCCTGAGACGGACGGGAGCTGATGAGCAGTACTTC
size: .; length: 13; D: .; V: TRBV28; J: TRBJ1-2; CDR3: CASTPPANYGYTF; DNA: TGTGCCAGCACCCCTCCAGCTAACTATGGCTACACCTTC
size: .; length: 14; D: TRBD1; V: TRBV7-2; J: TRBJ1-6; CDR3: CASSSGQAGSPLHF; DNA: TGTGCCAGCAGCTCAGGACAGGCCGGGTCACCCCTCCACTTT
size: few; length: 12; D: .; V: TRBV12-3/TRBV12-4; J: TRBJ2-2; CDR3: CASSRATGELFF; DNA: TGTGCCAGCAGTAGGGCCACCGGGGAGCTGTTTTTT
size: .; length: 18; D: TRBD1; V: TRBV14; J: TRBJ1-1; CDR3: CASSQGGYRGAVHTEAFF; DNA: TGTGCCAGCAGCCAAGGGGGATACAGGGGGGCAGTACACACTGAAGCTTTCTTT
size: few; length: 15; D: TRBD1; V: TRBV6-1; J: TRBJ2-1; CDR3: CASSEAGQGRNEQFF; DNA: TGTGCCAGCAGTGAAGCGGGACAGGGTAGGAATGAGCAGTTCTTC
size: few; length: 13; D: .; V: TRBV29-1; J: TRBJ2-5; CDR3: CSAGDLMFETQYF; DNA: TGCAGCGCCGGGGACCTAATGTTCGAGACCCAGTACTTC
size: few; length: 12; D: .; V: TRBV27; J: TRBJ2-2; CDR3: CASRESPGELFF; DNA: TGTGCCAGCAGAGAAAGTCCCGGGGAGCTGTTTTTT
size: .; length: 15; D: .; V: TRBV7-2; J: TRBJ2-3; CDR3: CASSLREPRTDTQYF; DNA: TGTGCCAGCAGCCTCCGGGAACCACGCACAGATACGCAGTATTTT
size: few; length: 14; D: .; V: TRBV18; J: TRBJ1-4; CDR3: CASSPERGNEKLFF; DNA: TGTGCCAGCTCGCCGGAGAGGGGTAATGAAAAACTGTTTTTT
size: .; length: 13; D: .; V: TRBV5-4; J: TRBJ1-2; CDR3: CASSLEPREGYTF; DNA: TGTGCCAGCAGCTTGGAACCGCGTGAAGGCTACACCTTC
size: .; length: 15; D: TRBD1; V: TRBV19; J: TRBJ2-1; CDR3: CASSHGTVPYNEQFF; DNA: TGTGCCAGTAGCCACGGGACAGTGCCCTACAATGAGCAGTTCTTC
size: .; length: 15; D: TRBD2; V: TRBV14; J: TRBJ2-1; CDR3: CASAKTSGRAGEQFF; DNA: TGTGCCAGCGCGAAGACTAGCGGGAGGGCCGGTGAGCAGTTCTTC
size: .; length: 15; D: .; V: TRBV5-1; J: TRBJ1-6; CDR3: CASSGLQGFNSPLHF; DNA: TGCGCCAGCAGCGGACTACAGGGTTTCAATTCACCCCTCCACTTT
size: .; length: 13; D: .; V: TRBV7-9; J: TRBJ1-2; CDR3: CASARGDYNGYTF; DNA: TGTGCCAGCGCTCGGGGGGATTACAATGGCTACACCTTC
size: few; length: 14; D: .; V: TRBV7-9; J: TRBJ1-2; CDR3: CASSTGTEPYGYTF; DNA: TGTGCCAGCAGCACCGGAACAGAGCCCTATGGCTACACCTTC
size: .; length: 16; D: TRBD1; V: TRBV20-1; J: TRBJ2-5; CDR3: CSARDAGTGNLETQYF; DNA: TGCAGTGCTAGAGACGCCGGGACAGGGAATTTGGAGACCCAGTACTTC
size: .; length: 16; D: TRBD2; V: TRBV20-1; J: TRBJ2-6; CDR3: CSARASGGSGANVLTF; DNA: TGCAGTGCTAGGGCTAGCGGGGGCTCTGGGGCCAACGTCCTGACTTTC
size: many; length: 14; D: TRBD2; V: TRBV6-2/TRBV6-3; J: TRBJ2-1; CDR3: CASSAGAAYNEQFF; DNA: TGTGCCAGCAGTGCGGGAGCAGCCTACAATGAGCAGTTCTTC
size: .; length: 11; D: .; V: TRBV20-1; J: TRBJ2-7; CDR3: CSAPYGDEQYF; DNA: TGCAGTGCTCCTTATGGGGACGAGCAGTACTTC
size: few; length: 13; D: .; V: TRBV12-3/TRBV12-4; J: TRBJ1-5; CDR3: CASSLNRNQPQHF; DNA: TGTGCCAGCAGTTTAAATCGCAATCAGCCCCAGCATTTT